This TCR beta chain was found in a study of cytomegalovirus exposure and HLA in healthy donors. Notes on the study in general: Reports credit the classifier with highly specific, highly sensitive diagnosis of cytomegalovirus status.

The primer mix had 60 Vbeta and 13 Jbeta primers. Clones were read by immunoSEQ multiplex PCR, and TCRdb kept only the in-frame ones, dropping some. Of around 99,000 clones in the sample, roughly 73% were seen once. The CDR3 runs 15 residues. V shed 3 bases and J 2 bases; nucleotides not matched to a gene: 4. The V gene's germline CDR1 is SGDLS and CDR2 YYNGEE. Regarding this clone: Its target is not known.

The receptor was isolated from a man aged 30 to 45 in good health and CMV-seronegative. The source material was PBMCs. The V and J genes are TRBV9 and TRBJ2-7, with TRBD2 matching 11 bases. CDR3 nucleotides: TGTGCCAGCAGCGCAGGGACTAGCGGAACCTACGAGCAGTACTTC. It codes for CASSAGTSGTYEQYF.